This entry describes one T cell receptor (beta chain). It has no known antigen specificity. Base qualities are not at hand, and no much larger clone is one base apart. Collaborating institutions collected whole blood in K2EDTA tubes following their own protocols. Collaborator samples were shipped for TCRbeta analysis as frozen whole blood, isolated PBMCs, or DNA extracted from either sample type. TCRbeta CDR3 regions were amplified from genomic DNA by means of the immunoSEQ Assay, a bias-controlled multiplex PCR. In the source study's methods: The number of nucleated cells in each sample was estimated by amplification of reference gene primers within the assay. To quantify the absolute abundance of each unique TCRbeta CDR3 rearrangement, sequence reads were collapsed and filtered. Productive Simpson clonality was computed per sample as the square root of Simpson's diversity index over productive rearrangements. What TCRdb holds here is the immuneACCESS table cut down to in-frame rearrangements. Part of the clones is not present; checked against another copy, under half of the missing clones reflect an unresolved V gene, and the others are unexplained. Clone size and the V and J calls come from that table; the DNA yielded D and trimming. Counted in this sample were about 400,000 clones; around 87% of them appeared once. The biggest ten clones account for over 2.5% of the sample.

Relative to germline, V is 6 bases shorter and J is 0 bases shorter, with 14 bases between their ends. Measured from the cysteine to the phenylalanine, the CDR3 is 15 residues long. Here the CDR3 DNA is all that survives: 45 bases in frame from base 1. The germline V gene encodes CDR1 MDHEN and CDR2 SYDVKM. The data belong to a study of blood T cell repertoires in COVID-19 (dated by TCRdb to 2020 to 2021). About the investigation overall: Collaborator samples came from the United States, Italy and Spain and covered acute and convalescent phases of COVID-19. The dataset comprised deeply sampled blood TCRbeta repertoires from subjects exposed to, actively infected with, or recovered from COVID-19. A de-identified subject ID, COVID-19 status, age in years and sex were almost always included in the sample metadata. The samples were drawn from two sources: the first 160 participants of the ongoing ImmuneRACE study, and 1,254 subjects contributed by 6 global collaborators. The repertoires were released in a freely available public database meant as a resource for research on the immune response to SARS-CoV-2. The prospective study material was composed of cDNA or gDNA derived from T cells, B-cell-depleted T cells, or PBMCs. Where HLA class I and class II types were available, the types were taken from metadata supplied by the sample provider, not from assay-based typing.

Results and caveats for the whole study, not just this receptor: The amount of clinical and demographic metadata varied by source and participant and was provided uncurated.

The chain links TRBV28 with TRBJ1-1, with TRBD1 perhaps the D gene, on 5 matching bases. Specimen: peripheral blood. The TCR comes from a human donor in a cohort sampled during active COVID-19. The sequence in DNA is TGTGCCAGCAGGGACAAATTCGCAATGAACACTGAAGCTTTCTTT. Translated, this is CASRDKFAMNTEAFF.